Below are 21 T cell receptor beta chains sequenced from a single sample in a study of cytomegalovirus exposure and HLA in healthy donors. Primers: 60 Vbeta forward and 13 Jbeta reverse. Libraries were prepared by immunoSEQ multiplex PCR; TCRdb keeps only in-frame clonotypes and omits some of them. The sample includes roughly 150,000 clones, about 80% of them seen just once. The material sequenced was PBMCs. All receptors derive from a man aged 25 to 40 in good health and CMV-seronegative.

CDR3 DNA sequence: TGTGCCACCAGCCATCGGGGAGAAGCTTTCTTT. Amino acid sequence: CATSHRGEAFF. This chain connects TRBV15 to TRBJ1-1; D gene uncertain. The germline gives CDR1 LNHNV, CDR2 YYDKDF (reference sequence). This CDR3 is 11 amino acids long. V was pared by 5 bases and J by 8 bases, with 9 bases between.

The chain uses TRBV10-3 and TRBJ1-5, with 8 bases aligning to TRBD1. In germline, CDR1 is ENHRY, CDR2 SYGVKD. V shed 7 bases and J 1 base; nucleotides not matched to a gene: 3. This CDR3 contains 14 residues. The CDR3 DNA reads as TGTGCCATCAAGCGACAGGGGAGCAATCAGCCCCAGCATTTT. Translating gives CAIKRQGSNQPQHF.

The V gene is TRBV30, the J gene TRBJ2-7; 8 bases map to TRBD2. The CDR3 runs to 12 residues. V was pared by 3 bases and J by 7 bases, with 5 bases of the junction left unmatched. The germline V gene has CDR1 GTSNPN and CDR2 SVGIG (reference sequence). The CDR3 sequence is CAWRREDEEQYF. CDR3 nucleotides: TGTGCCTGGAGGCGGGAGGACGAAGAGCAGTACTTC.

This chain uses TRBV27 with TRBJ2-3; TRBD2 matches 9 bases. The CDR3 sequence is 14 residues long. Trimming took 7 bases from V and 1 from J; bases not matched to a gene: 3. Germline V gives CDR1 MNHEY, CDR2 SMNVEV (reference sequence). CDR3 amino acids: CASNIAGGTDTQYF. The CDR3 DNA reads TGTGCCAGCAATATAGCGGGGGGCACAGATACGCAGTATTTT.

The chain's CDR3 is CASTIRGGSSYNEQFF. CDR3 coding DNA: TGTGCCAGCACTATACGAGGGGGTAGTTCCTACAATGAGCAGTTCTTC. This chain connects TRBV28 to TRBJ2-1; tentative D call: TRBD1 (6 bases). Trimming took 7 bases from V and 1 from J, leaving 17 bases between them. The CDR3 sequence is 16 residues long. Germline CDR1 is MDHEN and CDR2 is SYDVKM.

The chain has TRBV27 and TRBJ1-4; 8 nucleotides line up with TRBD1. CDR3 length: 17 residues. The V segment lost 8 bases and the J segment 3 bases; nucleotides outside the gene matches: 14. Germline V lookup: CDR1 MNHEY, CDR2 SMNVEV (reference sequence). CDR3 bases: TGTGCCAGCTATCCCCAGGGGGCCGTTGTGGCTAATGAAAAACTGTTTTTT. Protein sequence: CASYPQGAVVANEKLFF.

The V call is TRBV4-3, the J call TRBJ2-1; D might be TRBD2 (5 bases). The V end lost 0 bases, the J end lost 4 bases, and 13 bases lay between the germline ends. Germline V gives CDR1 LGHNA, CDR2 YSLEER. The CDR3 loop spans 16 amino acids. The CDR3 here is CASSQDIQRTYNEQFF. CDR3 DNA: TGCGCCAGCAGCCAAGACATCCAGCGGACTTACAATGAGCAGTTCTTC.

In this sample, this clone turned up a few times. The J gene is TRBJ2-5, the V gene TRBV7-8; 13 nucleotides line up with TRBD2. CDR3 size: 15 residues. The V segment lost 5 bases and the J segment 4 bases; nucleotides outside the gene matches: 4. CDR1 is SGHVS, CDR2 FQNEAQ, per germline. CDR3 DNA: TGTGCCAGCAGCACCGGACTAGCGGGAGTAGAGACCCAGTACTTC. As protein: CASSTGLAGVETQYF.

This clone was detected only once. This sequence joins TRBV5-4 and TRBJ2-5; 10 bases are shared with TRBD2. Germline values: CDR1 SGHNT, CDR2 YYREEE (reference sequence). V was clipped by 2 bases and J by 5 bases; unmatched bases: 3. The CDR3 loop spans 14 amino acids. The DNA of the CDR3 is TGTGCCAGCAGCTTCCAGCGGGGGGGGGAGACCCAGTACTTC. It translates to CASSFQRGGETQYF.

The rearrangement links TRBV7-2 to TRBJ1-5, with D possibly being TRBD1 (5 bases). V lost 3 bases and J lost 1, with 10 bases in between. From germline, CDR1 is SGHTA and CDR2 FQGNSA. This CDR3 spans 15 amino acids. CDR3 coding DNA: TGTGCCAGCAGCTTTCAGGGTACAAGCAATCAGCCCCAGCATTTT. Translation gives CASSFQGTSNQPQHF. The full variable domain, its missing parts supplied by reference TRBV7-2 and TRBJ1-5, is GAGVSQSPSNKVTEKGKDVELRCDPISGHTALYWYRQSLGQGLEFLIYFQGNSAPDKSGLPSDRFSAERTGGSVSTLTIQRTQQEDSAVYLCASSFQGTSNQPQHFGDGTRLSIL.

The V and J genes are TRBV19 and TRBJ2-5; TRBD1 matches at 8 bases. Germline V gene data show CDR1 as LNHDA and CDR2 as SQIVND (reference sequence). This CDR3 region has 14 residues. J was trimmed by 5 bases and V by 5 bases; bases with no gene match: 7. CDR3 residues: CASSLQGARETQYF. CDR3 DNA sequence: TGTGCCAGTAGTCTGCAGGGGGCGAGGGAGACCCAGTACTTC.

This chain uses TRBV5-1 with TRBJ2-5, with 8 bases identical to TRBD2. This CDR3 has 13 amino acids. J lost 13 bases, V lost 0 bases, and 8 bases had no gene match. CDR1 and CDR2 (germline): SGHRS, YFSETQ. The CDR3 DNA reads as TGCGCCAGCAGCTTGGCCGGGACTAGAAACCTGTACTTC. This gives the protein CASSLAGTRNLYF.

This clone was counted between two and nine times. V and J are TRBV19 and TRBJ1-2; D is possibly TRBD1 (5 bases). CDR3 length: 14 residues. Trimming took off 5 bases at V and 8 bases at J, with 18 bases between the two ends. Germline V gene data show CDR1 as LNHDA and CDR2 as SQIVND (reference sequence). For the CDR3, the DNA is TGTGCCAGTAGTCCGCTTCAGGGATCAAAAGGCTACACCTTC. Encoded protein: CASSPLQGSKGYTF.

The chain links TRBV6-5 to TRBJ2-1, with 7 bases that match TRBD2. Trimming took 2 bases from V and 7 from J; bases not matched to a gene: 5. CDR3 length: 14 residues. Germline V gene data show CDR1 as MNHEY and CDR2 as SVGAGI. CDR3 bases: TGTGCCAGCAGTTACAAAGGGAGGGTAAATGAGCAGTTCTTC. It yields the protein CASSYKGRVNEQFF.

The chain employs TRBV7-8 and TRBJ2-5, with D possibly TRBD2 on 5 matching bases. This CDR3 contains 14 residues. Per the germline V gene, CDR1 is SGHVS and CDR2 is FQNEAQ. Between the trimmed V and J ends, which lost 1 base and 2 bases, there was a span of 8 bases. The DNA of the CDR3 is TGTGCCAGCAGCTTAGTTGGCGGGCAAGAGACCCAGTACTTC. It codes for CASSLVGGQETQYF.

This clone has more than one count but fewer than ten. V gene TRBV5-1 combines with J gene TRBJ1-4; D ambiguous. Per the germline V gene, CDR1 is SGHRS and CDR2 is YFSETQ. This CDR3 region has 14 residues. V lost 0 bases and J 2 bases, leaving 5 bases between the germline ends. CDR3 amino acids: CASSLEATNEKLFF. In DNA, the CDR3 is TGCGCCAGCAGCTTGGAAGCGACTAATGAAAAACTGTTTTTT.

This chain uses TRBV18 with TRBJ2-3, with 9 bases that match TRBD2. The junction had 2 bases not matched to a gene; V was cut back by 4 bases and J by 3 bases. From germline, CDR1 is KGHSH and CDR2 LQKENI. There are 14 residues in the CDR3. The CDR3 spells CASSLAGVTDTQYF. CDR3 nucleotides: TGTGCCAGCTCACTAGCGGGAGTTACAGATACGCAGTATTTT.

The chain uses TRBV19 and TRBJ1-1; a weak D match, TRBD1 (5 bases). Germline loops: CDR1 LNHDA, CDR2 SQIVND (reference sequence). V dropped 4 bases and J dropped 8 bases, with 17 bases sitting between them. The CDR3 extends over 14 amino acids. CDR3: CASSSGGRAVEAFF. CDR3 DNA: TGTGCCAGTAGTAGCGGTGGCAGGGCGGTCGAAGCTTTCTTT.

This clone was counted only a few times. The chain carries TRBV6-5 and TRBJ2-5, with 10 bases identical to TRBD1. The J call may be faulty, since TRBJ2-7 better matches the DNA end. The CDR3 has 15 amino acids. Germline V gene lookup returns CDR1 MNHEY and CDR2 SVGAGI. The CDR3 loop reads CASSGAGTGAGEQYF. As DNA, the CDR3 is TGTGCCAGCAGCGGGGCCGGGACAGGGGCAGGCGAGCAGTACTTC.

V and J are TRBV19 and TRBJ1-1; 8 bases align to TRBD1. CDR1 is LNHDA, CDR2 SQIVND, per germline (reference sequence). The CDR3 runs 14 residues. V lost 6 bases, J lost 1 base, and 4 bases stayed unmatched. The CDR3: CASRNQGANTEAFF. DNA for the CDR3: TGTGCCAGTAGGAATCAGGGGGCGAACACTGAAGCTTTCTTT.

DNA of the CDR3: TGTGCCAGCAGCTTAGGAACTGCGAGGGCCTACGAGCAGTACTTC. Protein sequence: CASSLGTARAYEQYF. The chain combines TRBV7-2 with TRBJ2-7, with D tentatively TRBD2 (5 bases). Trimming cost V 1 base and J 2 bases, with 12 bases left between them. The CDR3 sequence is 15 residues long. Germline V CDR1 and CDR2: SGHTA, FQGNSA.